The T cell receptor (beta chain) under discussion was sequenced for a study of OX40 agonist ivuxolimab in advanced cancers. In the study overall: The dose of intravenous ivuxolimab that patients received every 2 weeks ranged from 0.01 to 10 mg/kg. Dose-escalation patients were diagnosed with hepatocellular carcinoma, melanoma, renal cell cancer or head and neck cancer. Notes on the study in general: The CD4+ and CD8+ T cells in the blood had expanded clonally by week 6 at 0.1 to 3.0 mg/kg. Low normalized clonal expansion also occurred in some nonresponding patients.

Germline V gene lookup returns CDR1 SGHRS and CDR2 YFSETQ. The CDR3 has 15 residues. J was trimmed by 6 bases and V by 0 bases; bases with no gene match: 3. Some clones are missing from TCRdb's copy, which holds only in-frame ones; the method was immunoSEQ multiplex PCR. The table records tens of thousands of clones, more than 70% of them present only once. A word on this clone: Antigen: not known.

This TCR was sampled from an adult with an advanced solid tumor such as melanoma, head and neck, liver or kidney cancer. V usage is TRBV5-1 and J usage is TRBJ2-1; 10 bases are shared with TRBD2. This specimen consisted of CD4+ or CD8+ T cells sorted from blood, obtained in a trial of the OX40 agonist ivuxolimab. The CDR3 nucleotides are TGCGCCAGCAGCTTGGCAGCGGGAGGGGGCAATGAGCAGTTCTTC. Protein product: CASSLAAGGGNEQFF. Full variable domain (outside the CDR3, taken from reference TRBV5-1 and TRBJ2-1): KAGVTQTPRYLIKTRGQQVTLSCSPISGHRSVSWYQQTPGQGLQFLFEYFSETQRNKGNFPGRFSGRQFSNSRSEMNVSTLELGDSALYLCASSLAAGGGNEQFFGPGTRLTVL.